This TCR beta chain was recorded in a study of control samples from healthy donors and cancer patients. The method was immunoSEQ multiplex PCR; TCRdb's version includes in-frame clones alone and lacks a portion of them. The data show over 150,000 clones, with about 92% seen just once and roughly 1.5% held by the top ten. The ends were cut back, 5 bases at V and 8 bases at J, with 12 bases in the middle. Germline V gene lookup returns CDR1 MDHEN and CDR2 SYDVKM. The CDR3 contains 12 residues. This rearrangement joins TRBV28 to TRBJ1-2; no definite D call. The sample taken for sequencing was blood. This sequence was found in a man aged 25-45 years in good health. The CDR3 loop reads CASSPIYGGYTF. As DNA, the CDR3 is TGTGCCAGCAGTCCGATATATGGCGGCTACACCTTC.